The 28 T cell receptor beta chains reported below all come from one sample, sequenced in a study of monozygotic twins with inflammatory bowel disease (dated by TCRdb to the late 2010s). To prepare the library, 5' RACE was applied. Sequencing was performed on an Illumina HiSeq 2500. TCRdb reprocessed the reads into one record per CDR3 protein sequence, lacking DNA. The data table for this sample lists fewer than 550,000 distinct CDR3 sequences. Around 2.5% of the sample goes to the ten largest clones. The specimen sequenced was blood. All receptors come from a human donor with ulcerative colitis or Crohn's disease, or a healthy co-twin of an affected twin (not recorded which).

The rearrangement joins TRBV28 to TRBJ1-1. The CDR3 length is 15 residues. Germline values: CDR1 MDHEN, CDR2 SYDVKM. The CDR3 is CASTTHAGNVPEAFF.

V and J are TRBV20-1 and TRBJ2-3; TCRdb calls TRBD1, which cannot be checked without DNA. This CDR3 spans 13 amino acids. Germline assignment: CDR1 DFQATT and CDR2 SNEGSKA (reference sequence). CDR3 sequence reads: CSALGGAQSSQYF.

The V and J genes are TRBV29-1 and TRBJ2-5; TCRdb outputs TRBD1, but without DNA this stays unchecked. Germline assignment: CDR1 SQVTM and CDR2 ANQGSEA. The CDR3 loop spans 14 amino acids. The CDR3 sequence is CSVEVGVLPETQYF.

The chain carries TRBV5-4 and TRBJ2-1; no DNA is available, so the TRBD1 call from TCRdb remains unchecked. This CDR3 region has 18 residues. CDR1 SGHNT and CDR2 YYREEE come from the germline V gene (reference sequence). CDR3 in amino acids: CASSYKVGHGGSYNEQFF.

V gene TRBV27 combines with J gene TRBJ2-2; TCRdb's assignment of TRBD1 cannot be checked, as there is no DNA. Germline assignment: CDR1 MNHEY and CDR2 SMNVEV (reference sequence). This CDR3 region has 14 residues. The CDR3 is CASSVLQGTGELFF.

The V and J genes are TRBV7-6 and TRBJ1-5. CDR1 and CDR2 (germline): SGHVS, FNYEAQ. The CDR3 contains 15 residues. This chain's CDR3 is CASSPSGGGDQPQHF.

CDR3 loop: CASSVDSLNTEAFF. The chain couples TRBV5-1 to TRBJ1-1. The CDR3 sequence is 14 residues long. CDR1 and CDR2 (germline): SGHRS, YFSETQ.

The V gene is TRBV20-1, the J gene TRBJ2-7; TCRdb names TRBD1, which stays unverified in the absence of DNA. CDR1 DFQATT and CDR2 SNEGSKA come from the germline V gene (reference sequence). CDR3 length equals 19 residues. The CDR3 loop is CSARQAPGQGGPISYEQYF.

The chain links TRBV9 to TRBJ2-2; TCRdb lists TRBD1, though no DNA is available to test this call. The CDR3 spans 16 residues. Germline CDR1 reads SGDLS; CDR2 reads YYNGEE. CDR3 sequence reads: CASSVGQGANTGELFF. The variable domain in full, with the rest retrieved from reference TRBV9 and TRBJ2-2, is DSGVTQTPKHLITATGQRVTLRCSPRSGDLSVYWYQQSLDQGLQFLIQYYNGEERAKGNILERFSAQQFPDLHSELNLSSLELGDSALYFCASSVGQGANTGELFFGEGSRLTVL.

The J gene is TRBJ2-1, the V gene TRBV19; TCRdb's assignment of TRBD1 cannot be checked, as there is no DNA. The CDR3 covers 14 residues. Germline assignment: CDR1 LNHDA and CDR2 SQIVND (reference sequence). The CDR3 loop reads CASSIRGHNNEQFF.

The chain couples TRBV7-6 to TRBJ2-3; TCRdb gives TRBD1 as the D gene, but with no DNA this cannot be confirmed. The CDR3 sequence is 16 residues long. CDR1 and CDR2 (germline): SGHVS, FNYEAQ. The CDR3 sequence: CASSLGTGVGTDTQYF.

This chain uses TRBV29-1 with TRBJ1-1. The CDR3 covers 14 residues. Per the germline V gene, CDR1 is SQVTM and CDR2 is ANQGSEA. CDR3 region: CSVQFSRQNTEAFF.

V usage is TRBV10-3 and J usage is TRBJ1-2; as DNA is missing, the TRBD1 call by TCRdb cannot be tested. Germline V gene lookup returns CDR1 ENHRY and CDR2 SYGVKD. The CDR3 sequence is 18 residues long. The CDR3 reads CAISERERVLTGRQGYTF.

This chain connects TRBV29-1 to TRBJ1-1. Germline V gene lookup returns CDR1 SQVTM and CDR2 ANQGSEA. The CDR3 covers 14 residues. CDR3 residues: CSVEVAGMNTEAFF.

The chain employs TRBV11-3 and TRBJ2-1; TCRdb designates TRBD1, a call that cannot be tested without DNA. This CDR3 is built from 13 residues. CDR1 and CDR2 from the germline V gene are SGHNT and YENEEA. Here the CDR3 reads CASSPRVRGFLFF.

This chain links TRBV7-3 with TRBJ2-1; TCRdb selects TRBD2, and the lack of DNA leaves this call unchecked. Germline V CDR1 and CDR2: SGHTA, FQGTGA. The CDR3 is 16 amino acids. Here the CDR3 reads CASSLGAGGSPREQFF.

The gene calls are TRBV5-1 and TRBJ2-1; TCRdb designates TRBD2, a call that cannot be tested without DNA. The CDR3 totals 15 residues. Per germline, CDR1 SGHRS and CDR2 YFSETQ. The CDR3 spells CASSPTAGGYNEQFF.

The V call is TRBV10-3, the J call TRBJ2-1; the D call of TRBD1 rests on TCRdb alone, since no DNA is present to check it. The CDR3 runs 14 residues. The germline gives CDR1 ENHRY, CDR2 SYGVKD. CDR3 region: CAITPGSSYNEQFF.

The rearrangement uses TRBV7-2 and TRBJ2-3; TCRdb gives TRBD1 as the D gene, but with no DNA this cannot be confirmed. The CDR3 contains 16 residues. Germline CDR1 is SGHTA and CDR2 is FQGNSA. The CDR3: CASSLGTGGAIDTQYF.

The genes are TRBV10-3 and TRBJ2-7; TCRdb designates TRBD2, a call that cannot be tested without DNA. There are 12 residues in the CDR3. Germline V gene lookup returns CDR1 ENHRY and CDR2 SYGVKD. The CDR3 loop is CAISRGFGEQYF.

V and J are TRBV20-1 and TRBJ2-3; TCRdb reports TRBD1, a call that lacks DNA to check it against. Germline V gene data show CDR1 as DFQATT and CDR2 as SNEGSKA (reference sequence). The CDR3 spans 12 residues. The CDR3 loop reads CSAIAGADTQYF.

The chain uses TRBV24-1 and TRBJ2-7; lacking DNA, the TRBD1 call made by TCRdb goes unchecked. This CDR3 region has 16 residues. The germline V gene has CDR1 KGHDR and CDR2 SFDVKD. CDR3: CATSKATGTGPYEQYF.

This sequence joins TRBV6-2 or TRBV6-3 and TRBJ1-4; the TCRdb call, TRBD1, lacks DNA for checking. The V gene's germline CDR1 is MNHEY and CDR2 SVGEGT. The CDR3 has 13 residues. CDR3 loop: CASSPGQAPKLFF.

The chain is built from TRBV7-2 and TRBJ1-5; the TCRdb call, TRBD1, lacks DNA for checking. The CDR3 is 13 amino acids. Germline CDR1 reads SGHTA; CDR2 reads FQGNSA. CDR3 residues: CASGQGGNQPQHF.

The CDR3 spells CASSPREGGNGAFF. V is TRBV7-2 and J is TRBJ1-1; TCRdb's D gene call, TRBD1, goes unchecked for lack of DNA. CDR1 SGHTA and CDR2 FQGNSA come from the germline V gene. This CDR3 region has 14 residues.

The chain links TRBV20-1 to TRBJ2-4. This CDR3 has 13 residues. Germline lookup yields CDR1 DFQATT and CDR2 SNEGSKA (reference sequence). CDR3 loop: CSARTQSKNIQYF.

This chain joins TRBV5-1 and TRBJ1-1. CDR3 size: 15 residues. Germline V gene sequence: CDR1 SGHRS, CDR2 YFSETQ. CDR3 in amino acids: CASSLTGLVNTEAFF.

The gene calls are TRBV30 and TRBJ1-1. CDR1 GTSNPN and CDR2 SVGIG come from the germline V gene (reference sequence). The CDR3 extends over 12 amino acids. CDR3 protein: CASREGITEAFF.